One sample yielded the 19 T cell receptor beta chains listed below, sequenced in a study of blood T cell repertoires in COVID-19. TCRdb keeps only in-frame clones here, not all; method: immunoSEQ multiplex PCR. This table holds around 300,000 clones, approximately 85% found once. Sequencing was done on a sample of peripheral blood. All receptors derive from a human donor in a cohort sampled during active COVID-19.

The chain carries TRBV5-8 and TRBJ2-1, with 8 bases lining up with TRBD1. The V segment lost 4 bases and the J segment 6 bases; nucleotides outside the gene matches: 9. The CDR3 sequence is 15 residues long. Germline V CDR1 and CDR2: SGHTS, YDEGEE. As DNA, the CDR3 is TGTGCCAGCAGCAGGACAGGGAGTTTTGGCAATGAGCAGTTCTTC. This sequence encodes CASSRTGSFGNEQFF.

This clone has only a few counts. The chain employs TRBV18 and TRBJ2-2; 11 positions match TRBD2. The CDR3 contains 17 residues. The V gene end was trimmed by 5 bases and the J gene end by 7 bases; junction bases not matched to a gene: 12. Germline CDR1 KGHSH, CDR2 LQKENI. DNA of the CDR3: TGTGCCAGCTCATCACAACCACTAGCGGGGGCGCACGGGGAGCTGTTTTTT. Translated, it gives CASSSQPLAGAHGELFF.

The J gene is TRBJ2-1, the V gene TRBV30; D perhaps matches TRBD2 (5 bases). Germline CDR1 reads GTSNPN; CDR2 reads SVGIG (reference sequence). The V and J ends lost 4 bases and 5 bases respectively, with 18 bases between them. The CDR3 sequence is 15 residues long. The DNA for the CDR3 is TGTGCCTGGACTTCGGACTTACTTTCTAACAATGAGCAGTTCTTC. Its protein is CAWTSDLLSNNEQFF.

The rearrangement links TRBV11-3 to TRBJ2-3; TRBD1 agrees at 10 bases. The CDR3 contains 14 residues. Unmatched junction bases numbered 7, after V lost 5 bases and J lost 8 bases. Germline V gives CDR1 SGHNT, CDR2 YENEEA. Here the CDR3 DNA reads TGTGCCAGCAGCCAGACAGGGGGCGCGGGTACGCAGTATTTT. Amino acid sequence: CASSQTGGAGTQYF. Complete variable domain (other parts from reference TRBV11-3 and TRBJ2-3): EAGVVQSPRYKIIEKKQPVAFWCNPISGHNTLYWYLQNLGQGPELLIRYENEEAVDDSQLPKDRFSAERLKGVDSTLKIQPAELGDSAVYLCASSQTGGAGTQYFGPGTRLTVL.

CDR3: CASRPQGARDQPQHF. DNA of the CDR3: TGTGCCAGCAGGCCACAGGGGGCGCGTGATCAGCCCCAGCATTTT. The chain combines TRBV2 with TRBJ1-5; 9 bases line up with TRBD1. With V trimmed by 6 bases and J by 5 bases, 8 bases remained unmatched. The CDR3 extends over 15 amino acids. Germline CDR1 SNHLY, CDR2 FYNNEI.

The chain couples TRBV5-1 to TRBJ2-7; TRBD1 might be the D (5 bases). Germline V CDR1 and CDR2: SGHRS, YFSETQ. V was cut by 0 bases and J by 5 bases, with 9 bases left in between. This CDR3 spans 13 amino acids. Written as DNA, the CDR3 is TGCGCCAGCAGCTTGGCCGCAGGGAACGAGCAGTACTTC. Translated, it gives CASSLAAGNEQYF.

This clone was observed a handful of times. The rearrangement joins TRBV5-4 to TRBJ1-6, with D perhaps matching TRBD1 (5 bases). V dropped 0 bases and J dropped 7 bases, with 11 bases sitting between them. Germline V gene lookup returns CDR1 SGHNT and CDR2 YYREEE (reference sequence). This CDR3 is built from 15 residues. The CDR3, as DNA: TGTGCCAGCAGCTTGGGAACAGGAAAGAATTCACCCCTCCACTTT. Protein sequence: CASSLGTGKNSPLHF.

This sequence joins TRBV4-1 and TRBJ2-7; D is perhaps TRBD1 (5 bases). CDR1 is MGHRA, CDR2 YSYEKL, per germline. CDR3 length equals 13 residues. V lost 5 bases to trimming and J lost 4 bases, with 12 bases between them. The CDR3 DNA reads TGCGCCAGCAGCGCGCCCCAGGGTTACGAGCAGTACTTC. Protein: CASSAPQGYEQYF.

V gene TRBV27 combines with J gene TRBJ1-1; 9 nucleotides agree with TRBD1. Germline trimming cut 1 base from V and 0 bases from J; bases unmatched to any gene: 6. Germline CDR1 and CDR2: MNHEY and SMNVEV (reference sequence). CDR3 size: 17 residues. CDR3 loop: CASSLWLGTGMNTEAFF. The CDR3 nucleotides read TGTGCCAGCAGTTTATGGTTGGGGACAGGGATGAACACTGAAGCTTTCTTT.

This chain uses TRBV25-1 with TRBJ2-3; maybe TRBD1 (6 bases). Germline CDR1 reads MGHDK; CDR2 reads SYGVNS. The CDR3 consists of 14 residues. V was trimmed by 8 bases and J by 2 bases, leaving 14 bases between them. The CDR3 sequence: CASSRDTYTDTQYF. For the CDR3, the DNA is TGTGCCAGCTCCCGGGACACTTACACAGATACGCAGTATTTT.

The V and J genes are TRBV7-2 and TRBJ1-5; tentatively, D is TRBD1 (5 bases). The CDR3 consists of 14 residues. CDR1 and CDR2 (germline): SGHTA, FQGNSA. Trimming removed 4 bases at V and 1 base at J, with 8 bases between. The chain's CDR3 is CASSSDSSNQPQHF. For the CDR3, the DNA is TGTGCCAGCAGCTCCGACAGCAGCAATCAGCCCCAGCATTTT.

V usage is TRBV11-1 and J usage is TRBJ1-1, with TRBD1 matching 7 bases. CDR3 size: 16 residues. Germline V gene sequence: CDR1 SGHAT, CDR2 FQDESV (reference sequence). After removal of 4 bases from V and 2 bases from J, the junction contained 10 bases not matched to a gene. The CDR3 DNA reads TGTGCCAGCAGCTCCGACAGGGCTAACCTCAACACTGAAGCTTTCTTT. Its translation: CASSSDRANLNTEAFF.

V usage is TRBV7-9 and J usage is TRBJ1-2; TRBD1 might be the D (5 bases). The CDR3 consists of 14 residues. The V and J ends lost 2 bases and 5 bases respectively, with 12 bases between them. Germline CDR1 reads SEHNR; CDR2 reads FQNEAQ (reference sequence). CDR3 sequence: CASSLTPGGYGYTF. The CDR3 DNA follows: TGTGCCAGCAGCTTAACCCCCGGGGGTTATGGCTACACCTTC.

This CDR3 reads CASGLAIHLGGAYEQYF. CDR3 bases: TGTGCTAGTGGTTTGGCAATACATCTCGGGGGGGCTTACGAGCAGTACTTC. The chain has TRBV12-5 and TRBJ2-7, with 8 bases that match TRBD2. From germline, CDR1 is LGHNT and CDR2 FRNRAP. The junction had 12 bases not matched to a gene; V was cut back by 1 base and J by 4 bases. The CDR3 has 17 residues.

The chain employs TRBV29-1 and TRBJ2-7; a weak D match, TRBD2 (5 bases). Germline V gene lookup returns CDR1 SQVTM and CDR2 ANQGSEA. The CDR3 extends over 12 amino acids. V gave up 2 bases and J gave up 9 bases, with 14 bases separating them. CDR3 coding DNA: TGCAGCGTTGAAAAGGAAGCGGCAGCGCAGTACTTC. It is translated as CSVEKEAAAQYF.

This sequence joins TRBV27 and TRBJ1-4, with D tentatively TRBD1 (5 bases). The ends were cut back, 3 bases at V and 0 bases at J, with 11 bases in the middle. This CDR3 is built from 16 residues. Germline CDR1 reads MNHEY; CDR2 reads SMNVEV (reference sequence). The CDR3 nucleotides are TGTGCCAGCAGTTTTCAGGGTAGGGCAACTAATGAAAAACTGTTTTTT. Translating it yields CASSFQGRATNEKLFF. Supplemented by reference TRBV27 and TRBJ1-4, the full variable domain reads EAQVTQNPRYLITVTGKKLTVTCSQNMNHEYMSWYRQDPGLGLRQIYYSMNVEVTDKGDVPEGYKVSRKEKRNFPLILESPSPNQTSLYFCASSFQGRATNEKLFFGSGTQLSVL.

CDR3 bases: TGTGCCAGCAGTTACTCGAACCCAATCAGAAAAAACATTCAGTACTTC. Translated: CASSYSNPIRKNIQYF. This chain joins TRBV6-5 and TRBJ2-4; D uncertain. The CDR3 totals 16 residues. V was shortened by 0 bases and J by 4 bases, with 13 bases between the two germline ends. CDR1 is MNHEY and CDR2 is SVGAGI in the germline V gene.

This clone was seen ten or more times. This sequence joins TRBV5-6 and TRBJ2-1, with 8 bases identical to TRBD2. CDR1 and CDR2 (germline): SGHDT, YYEEEE. The ends lost 2 bases at V and 9 bases at J; junction bases unmatched: 7. CDR3 size: 14 residues. The CDR3 bases are TGTGCCAGCAGCTTAGCCGGGACTAGGCTTGAGCAGTTCTTC. It translates to CASSLAGTRLEQFF.

The rearrangement uses TRBV5-1 and TRBJ2-7, with 10 bases identical to TRBD1. Germline CDR1 is SGHRS and CDR2 is YFSETQ. This CDR3 contains 16 residues. The V and J ends lost 4 bases and 0 bases, in that order; junction bases with no gene match: 7. CDR3 in amino acids: CASSMDRGISSYEQYF. The CDR3 DNA follows: TGCGCCAGCAGCATGGACAGGGGGATTAGCTCCTACGAGCAGTACTTC.